The present T cell receptor (beta chain) was sequenced within a study of B cell selection in AIRE deficiency. Germline values: CDR1 MDHEN, CDR2 SYDVKM. The germline V and J ends were trimmed by 5 bases and 1 base, with 14 bases remaining between them. The CDR3 length is 15 residues. This clone was recorded a few times. Here immunoSEQ multiplex PCR was the method, and the copy in TCRdb shows in-frame clones only, minus some. The table has about 15,000 clones, about 92% seen once. Sorted regulatory T cells were CD4-positive, CD25-high and CD127-low or negative. Specimen: Tregs sorted from PBMCs. The clonotype comes from a human donor with AIRE deficiency. The V and J genes are TRBV28 and TRBJ1-2, with D perhaps TRBD1 (5 bases). CDR3 loop: CASSRLTAGNYGYTF. CDR3 coding DNA: TGTGCCAGCAGTCGTCTGACAGCGGGTAACTATGGCTACACCTTC.